The sequence of this T cell receptor (beta chain) was determined in a study of T cells in Graves' hyperthyroidism and ophthalmopathy. Study information: Staff took peripheral blood when the initial diagnosis was made, before any treatment began.

Exclusions: uncontrolled infection, other autoimmune disease, pregnancy, lactation. Fresh 10 ml peripheral blood yielded PBMCs. Amplified TCR beta CDR3 regions came from RNA transcripts. The TCR CDR3 was amplified in a first-round RT-PCR using the HTBI primer set. TCRdb re-derived calls from the multiplex PCR reads in MiXCR, one entry per CDR3 protein. The table has more than 150,000 distinct CDR3 sequences, 15% to 20% seen once; the top ten hold approximately 28%. Trimming took 3 bases from V and 2 from J, leaving 11 bases between them. Germline loops: CDR1 MGHRA, CDR2 YSYEKL. This CDR3 region has 15 residues.

The chain combines TRBV4-1 with TRBJ2-1; D is uncertain. The sample was blood. The receptor's source is a woman in her fifties or sixties with Graves' hyperthyroidism. CDR3 nucleotide sequence: TGCGCCAGCAGCCAGGATAGCCCGGCCTACAATGAGCAGTTCTTC. It translates to CASSQDSPAYNEQFF.